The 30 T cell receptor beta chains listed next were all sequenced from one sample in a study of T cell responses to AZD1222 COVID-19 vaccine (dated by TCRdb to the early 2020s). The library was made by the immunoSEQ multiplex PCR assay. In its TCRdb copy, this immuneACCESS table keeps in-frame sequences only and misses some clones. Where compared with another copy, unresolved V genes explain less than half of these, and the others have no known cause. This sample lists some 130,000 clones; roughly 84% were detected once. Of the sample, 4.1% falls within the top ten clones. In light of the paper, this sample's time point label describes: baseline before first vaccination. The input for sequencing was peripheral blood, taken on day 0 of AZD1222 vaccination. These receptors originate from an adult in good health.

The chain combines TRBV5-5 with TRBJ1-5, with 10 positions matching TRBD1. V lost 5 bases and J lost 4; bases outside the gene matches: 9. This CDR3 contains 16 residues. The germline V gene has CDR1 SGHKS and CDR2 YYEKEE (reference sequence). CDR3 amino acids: CASSRDRGLLNQPQHF. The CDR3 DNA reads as TGTGCCAGCAGTAGGGACAGGGGACTCCTAAATCAGCCCCAGCATTTT.

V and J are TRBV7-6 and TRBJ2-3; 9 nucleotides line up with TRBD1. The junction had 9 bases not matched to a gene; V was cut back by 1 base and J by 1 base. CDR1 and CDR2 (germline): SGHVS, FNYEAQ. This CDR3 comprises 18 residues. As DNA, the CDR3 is TGTGCCAGCAGCTTAGGCCAGACAGGGGGGACAGGCACAGATACGCAGTATTTT. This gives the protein CASSLGQTGGTGTDTQYF.

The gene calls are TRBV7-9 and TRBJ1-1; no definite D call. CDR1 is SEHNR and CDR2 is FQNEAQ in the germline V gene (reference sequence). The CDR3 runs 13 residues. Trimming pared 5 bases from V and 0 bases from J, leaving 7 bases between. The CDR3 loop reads CASSANMNTEAFF. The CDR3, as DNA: TGTGCCAGCAGCGCGAACATGAACACTGAAGCTTTCTTT.

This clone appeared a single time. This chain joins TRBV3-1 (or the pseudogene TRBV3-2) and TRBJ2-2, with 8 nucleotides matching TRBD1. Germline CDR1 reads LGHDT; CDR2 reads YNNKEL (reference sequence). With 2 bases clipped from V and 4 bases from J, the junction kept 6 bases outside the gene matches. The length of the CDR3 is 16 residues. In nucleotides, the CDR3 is TGTGCCAGCAGCCAACAGGGGGCCCTCAGCACCGGGGAGCTGTTTTTT. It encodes CASSQQGALSTGELFF.

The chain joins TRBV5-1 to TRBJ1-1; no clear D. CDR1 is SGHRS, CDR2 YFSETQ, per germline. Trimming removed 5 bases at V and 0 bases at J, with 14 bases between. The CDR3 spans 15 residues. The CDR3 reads CASRYSGFMNTEAFF. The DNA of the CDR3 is TGCGCCAGCAGGTACTCGGGATTCATGAACACTGAAGCTTTCTTT.

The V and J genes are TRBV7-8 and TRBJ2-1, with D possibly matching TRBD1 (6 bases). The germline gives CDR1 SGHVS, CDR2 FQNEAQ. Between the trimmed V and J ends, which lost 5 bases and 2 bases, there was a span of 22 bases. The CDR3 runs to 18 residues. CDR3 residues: CASSLRGSRQATYNEQFF. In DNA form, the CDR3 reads TGTGCCAGCAGCCTCCGGGGTTCGAGACAGGCTACCTACAATGAGCAGTTCTTC.

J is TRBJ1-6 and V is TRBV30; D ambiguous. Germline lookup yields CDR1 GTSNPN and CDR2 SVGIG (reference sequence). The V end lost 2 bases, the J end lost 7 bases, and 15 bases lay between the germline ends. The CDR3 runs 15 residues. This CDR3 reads CAWSSNRGSNSPLHF. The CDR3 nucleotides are TGTGCCTGGAGTTCAAATCGTGGTTCCAATTCACCCCTCCACTTT.

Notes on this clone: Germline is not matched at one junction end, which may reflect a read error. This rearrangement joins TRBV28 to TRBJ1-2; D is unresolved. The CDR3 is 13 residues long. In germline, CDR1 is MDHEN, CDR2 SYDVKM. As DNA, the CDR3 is TGTGCCAGCAGCCTTAATCGGAACAGACCGGGCGCCTTC. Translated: CASSLNRNRPGAF.

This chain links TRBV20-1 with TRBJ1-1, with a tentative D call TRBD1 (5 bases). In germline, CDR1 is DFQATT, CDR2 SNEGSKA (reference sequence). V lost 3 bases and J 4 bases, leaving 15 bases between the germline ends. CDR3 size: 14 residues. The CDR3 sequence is CSASRSEGITEAFF. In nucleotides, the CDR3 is TGCAGTGCTAGTAGGTCGGAGGGGATCACTGAAGCTTTCTTT.

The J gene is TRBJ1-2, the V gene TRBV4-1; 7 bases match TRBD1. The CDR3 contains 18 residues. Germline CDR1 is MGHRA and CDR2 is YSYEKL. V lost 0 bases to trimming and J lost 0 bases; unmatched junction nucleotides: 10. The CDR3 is CASSQDRLMGQTNYGYTF. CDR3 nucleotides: TGCGCCAGCAGCCAAGATCGGCTTATGGGACAGACTAACTATGGCTACACCTTC.

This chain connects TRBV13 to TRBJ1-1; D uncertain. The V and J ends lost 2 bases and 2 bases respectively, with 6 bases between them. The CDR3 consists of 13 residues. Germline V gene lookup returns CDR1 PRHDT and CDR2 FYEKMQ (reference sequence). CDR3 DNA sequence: TGTGCCAGCAGCTTACGCGGAAACACTGAAGCTTTCTTT. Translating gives CASSLRGNTEAFF.

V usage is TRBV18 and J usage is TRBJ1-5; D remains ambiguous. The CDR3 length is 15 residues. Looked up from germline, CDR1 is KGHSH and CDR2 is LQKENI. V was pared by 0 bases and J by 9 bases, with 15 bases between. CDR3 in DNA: TGTGCCAGCTCACCACCGTCCAAGAGCGAGGGGCCCCAGCATTTT. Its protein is CASSPPSKSEGPQHF.

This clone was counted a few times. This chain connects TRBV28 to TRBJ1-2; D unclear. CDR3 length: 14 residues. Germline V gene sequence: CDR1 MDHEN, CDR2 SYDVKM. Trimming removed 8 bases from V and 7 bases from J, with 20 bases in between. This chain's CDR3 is CASVPPRQASGYTF. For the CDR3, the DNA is TGTGCCAGCGTCCCCCCACGTCAGGCGAGTGGCTACACCTTC.

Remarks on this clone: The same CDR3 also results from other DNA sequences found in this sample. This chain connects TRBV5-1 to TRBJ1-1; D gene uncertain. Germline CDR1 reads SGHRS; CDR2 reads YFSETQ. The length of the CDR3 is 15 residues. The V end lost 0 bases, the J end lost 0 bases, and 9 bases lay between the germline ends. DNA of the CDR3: TGCGCCAGCAGCTTGGGACGGATCATGAACACTGAAGCTTTCTTT. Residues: CASSLGRIMNTEAFF.

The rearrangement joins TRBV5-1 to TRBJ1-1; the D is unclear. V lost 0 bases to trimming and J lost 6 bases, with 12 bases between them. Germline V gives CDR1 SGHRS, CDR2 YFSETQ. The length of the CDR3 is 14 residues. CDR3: CASSLGLARPEAFF. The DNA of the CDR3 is TGCGCCAGCAGCTTGGGCCTCGCAAGGCCTGAAGCTTTCTTT.

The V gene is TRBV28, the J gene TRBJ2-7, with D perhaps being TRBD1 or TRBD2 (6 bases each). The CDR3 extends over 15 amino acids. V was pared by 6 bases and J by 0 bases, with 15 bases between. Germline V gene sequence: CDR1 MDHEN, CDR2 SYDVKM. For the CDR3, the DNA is TGTGCCAGCAGCCAATGGGGGGCTCTCTCCTACGAGCAGTACTTC. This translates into CASSQWGALSYEQYF.

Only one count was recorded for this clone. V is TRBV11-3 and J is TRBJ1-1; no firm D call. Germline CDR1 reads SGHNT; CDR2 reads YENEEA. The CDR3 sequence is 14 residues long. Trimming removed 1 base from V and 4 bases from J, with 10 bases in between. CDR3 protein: CASSLGRSSTEAFF. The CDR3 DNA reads TGTGCCAGCAGCTTAGGGCGGTCTAGCACTGAAGCTTTCTTT.

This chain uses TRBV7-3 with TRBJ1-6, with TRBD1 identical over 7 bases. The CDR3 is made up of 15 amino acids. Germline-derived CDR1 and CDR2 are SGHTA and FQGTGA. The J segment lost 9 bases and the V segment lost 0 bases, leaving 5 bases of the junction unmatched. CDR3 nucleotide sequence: TGTGCCAGCAGCTTAACGTGGGACAGAACTTCACCCCTCCACTTT. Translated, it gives CASSLTWDRTSPLHF.

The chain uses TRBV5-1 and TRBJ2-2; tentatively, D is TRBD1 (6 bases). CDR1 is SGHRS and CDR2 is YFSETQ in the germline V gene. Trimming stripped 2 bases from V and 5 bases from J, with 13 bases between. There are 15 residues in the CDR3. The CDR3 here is CASSFGQGRTGELFF. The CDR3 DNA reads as TGCGCCAGCAGCTTTGGGCAGGGGCGGACCGGGGAGCTGTTTTTT.

CDR3 amino acids: CASSSLTDRGAFF. The CDR3 nucleotides read TGTGCCAGCAGTTCCTTAACGGACCGAGGAGCTTTCTTT. V is TRBV6-6 and J is TRBJ1-1; D gene unclear. The CDR3 totals 13 residues. The V end was cut by 4 bases, the J end by 10 bases, with 16 bases between. Germline V lookup: CDR1 MNHNY, CDR2 SVGAGI (reference sequence).

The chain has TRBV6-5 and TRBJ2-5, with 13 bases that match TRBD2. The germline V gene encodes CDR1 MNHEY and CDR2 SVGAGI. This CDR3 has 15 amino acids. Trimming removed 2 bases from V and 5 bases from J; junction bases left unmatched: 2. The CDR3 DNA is TGTGCCAGCAGTTACGGGGGACTAGCGGGGGAGACCCAGTACTTC. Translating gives CASSYGGLAGETQYF.

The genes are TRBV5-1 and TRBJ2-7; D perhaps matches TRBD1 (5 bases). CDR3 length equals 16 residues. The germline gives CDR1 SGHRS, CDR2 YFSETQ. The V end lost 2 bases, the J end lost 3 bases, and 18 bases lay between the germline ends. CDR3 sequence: CASSLSPGYEDYEQYF. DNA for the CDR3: TGCGCCAGCAGCTTATCCCCAGGGTATGAGGACTACGAGCAGTACTTC. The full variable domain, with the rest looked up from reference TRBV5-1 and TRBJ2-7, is KAGVTQTPRYLIKTRGQQVTLSCSPISGHRSVSWYQQTPGQGLQFLFEYFSETQRNKGNFPGRFSGRQFSNSRSEMNVSTLELGDSALYLCASSLSPGYEDYEQYFGPGTRLTVT.

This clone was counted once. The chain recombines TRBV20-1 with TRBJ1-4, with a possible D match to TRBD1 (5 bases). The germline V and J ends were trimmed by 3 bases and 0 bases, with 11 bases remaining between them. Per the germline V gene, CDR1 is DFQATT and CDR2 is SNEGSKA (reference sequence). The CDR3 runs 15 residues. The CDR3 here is CSASGVGATNEKLFF. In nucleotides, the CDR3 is TGCAGTGCTAGTGGGGTGGGGGCAACTAATGAAAAACTGTTTTTT.

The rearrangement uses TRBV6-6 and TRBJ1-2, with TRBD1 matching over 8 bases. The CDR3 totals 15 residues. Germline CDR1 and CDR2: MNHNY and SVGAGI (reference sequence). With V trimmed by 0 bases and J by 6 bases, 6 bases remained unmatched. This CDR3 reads CASSYSGRGLDGYTF. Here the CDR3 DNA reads TGTGCCAGCAGTTACTCAGGCAGGGGGCTGGATGGCTACACCTTC.

CDR3 region: CASSGRQGFGYEQYF. The CDR3 bases are TGTGCCAGCAGCGGACGACAGGGTTTCGGCTACGAGCAGTACTTC. This chain joins TRBV7-2 and TRBJ2-7, with TRBD1 matching 7 bases. Germline V gene lookup returns CDR1 SGHTA and CDR2 FQGNSA. The CDR3 spans 15 residues. The V gene end was trimmed by 5 bases and the J gene end by 3 bases; junction bases not matched to a gene: 10.

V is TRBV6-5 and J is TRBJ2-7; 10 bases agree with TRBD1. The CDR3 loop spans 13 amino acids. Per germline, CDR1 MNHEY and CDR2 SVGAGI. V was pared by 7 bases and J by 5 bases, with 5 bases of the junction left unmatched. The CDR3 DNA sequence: TGTGCCAGCAAGGGACAGGGGTCAAACGAGCAGTACTTC. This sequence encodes CASKGQGSNEQYF.

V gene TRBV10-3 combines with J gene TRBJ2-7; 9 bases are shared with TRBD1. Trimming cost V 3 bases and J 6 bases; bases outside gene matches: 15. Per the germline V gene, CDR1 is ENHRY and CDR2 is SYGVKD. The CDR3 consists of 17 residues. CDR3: CAISDTLPGTGNSEQYF. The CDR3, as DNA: TGTGCCATCAGTGACACATTGCCGGGGACAGGGAACTCCGAGCAGTACTTC.

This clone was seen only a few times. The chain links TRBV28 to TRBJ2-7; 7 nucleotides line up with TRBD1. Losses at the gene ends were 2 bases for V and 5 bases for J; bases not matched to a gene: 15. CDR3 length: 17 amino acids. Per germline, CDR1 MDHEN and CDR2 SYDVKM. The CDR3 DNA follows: TGTGCCAGCAGTTTAGGAACCTCCCACCTAACAGGGGACGAGCAGTACTTC. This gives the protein CASSLGTSHLTGDEQYF.

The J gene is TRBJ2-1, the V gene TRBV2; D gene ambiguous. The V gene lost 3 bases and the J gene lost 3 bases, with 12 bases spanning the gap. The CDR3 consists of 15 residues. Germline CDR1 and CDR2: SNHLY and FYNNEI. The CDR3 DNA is TGTGCCAGCAGTGACAGGCCGAGACTCTACAATGAGCAGTTCTTC. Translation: CASSDRPRLYNEQFF.

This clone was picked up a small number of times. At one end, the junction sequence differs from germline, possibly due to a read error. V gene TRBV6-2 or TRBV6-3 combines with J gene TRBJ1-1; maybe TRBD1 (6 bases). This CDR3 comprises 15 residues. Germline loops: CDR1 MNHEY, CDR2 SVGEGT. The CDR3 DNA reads TGTGCCAGCAGTGGGGCGATACCGGGACACACGGAAGCTTTCTTT. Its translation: CASSGAIPGHTEAFF.